Given below is one T cell receptor beta chain in context. All enrollees were roughly 18 to 90 years old and from fewer than 30 US areas. Allocation to cohorts depended on clinical history reported by the participants. The data originate from a study of blood T cell repertoires in COVID-19. Source study methods: From reference gene primer amplification, estimates of nucleated cell counts were derived. Profiling relied on immunoSEQ multiplex PCR, and the TCRdb table lists in-frame clones only, not all of them. Clone size and the V and J calls come from that table; the DNA yielded D and trimming. The sample consists of 320,000 or so clones, around 90% of them appearing once. Germline-derived CDR1 and CDR2 are KGHDR and SFDVKD. CDR3 length: 17 residues. V shed 4 bases and J shed 5 bases, with 23 bases lying between them.

The J gene is TRBJ2-7, the V gene TRBV24-1, with D possibly matching TRBD2 (7 bases). This clonotype originated in a man aged 55 to 69 who had recovered from COVID-19. Sequencing was performed on PBMCs or T cells enriched from blood (not recorded which). The CDR3 here is CATSDNRLDGRGDEQYF. The CDR3 DNA reads TGTGCCACCAGTGACAACCGTCTAGATGGGAGGGGGGACGAGCAGTACTTC.